The 3 T cell receptor beta chains presented below share a single source sample, sequenced in a study of T cell clonality in common variable immunodeficiency. The method was immunoSEQ multiplex PCR; TCRdb's version includes in-frame clones alone and lacks a portion of them. This repertoire lists about 59,000 clones without singletons; over 0.8% sits in the top ten. The specimen sequenced was peripheral blood mononuclear cells. These receptors all come from a person aged 18 to 75 in good health.

This clone was seen a handful of times. The sequence runs out 3 residues before the end of the CDR3; the remainder is reconstructed from the germline J gene. V is TRBV7-9 and J is TRBJ1-2; 10 nucleotides agree with TRBD1. The CDR3 is 15 residues long. Germline V gives CDR1 SEHNR, CDR2 FQNEAQ (reference sequence). The part of the CDR3 DNA that was read is TGTGCCAGCAGCGTTCAGGGACAGGGGTCCTACGAC. Its translation: CASSVQGQGSYD. The whole CDR3 protein reads CASSVQGQGSYDYTF.

In this sample, this clone turned up many times. The read falls 3 residues short of the CDR3 end, and the missing part is taken from the germline J gene. The rearrangement links TRBV19 to TRBJ2-4, with D unresolved. CDR1 is LNHDA and CDR2 is SQIVND in the germline V gene (reference sequence). Trimming cost V 1 base and J 0 bases, with 4 bases left between them. This CDR3 is built from 14 residues. The CDR3 here is CASSIGLAKNIQYF. The DNA read from the CDR3 is TGTGCCAGTAGTATAGGACTAGCCAAAAACATT.

This clone was seen at least ten times. The read falls 3 residues short of the CDR3 end, and the missing part is taken from the germline J gene. The rearrangement joins TRBV20-1 to TRBJ2-1, with D possibly matching TRBD1 (5 bases). CDR1 DFQATT and CDR2 SNEGSKA come from the germline V gene (reference sequence). There are 15 residues in the CDR3. The V gene lost 1 base and the J gene lost 7 bases, with 17 bases spanning the gap. Partial CDR3 DNA: TGCAGTGCTAGAGTACCCAGGGCGGCTGTTAATGAG. Translated: CSARVPRAAVNE. The entire CDR3 reads CSARVPRAAVNEQFF.